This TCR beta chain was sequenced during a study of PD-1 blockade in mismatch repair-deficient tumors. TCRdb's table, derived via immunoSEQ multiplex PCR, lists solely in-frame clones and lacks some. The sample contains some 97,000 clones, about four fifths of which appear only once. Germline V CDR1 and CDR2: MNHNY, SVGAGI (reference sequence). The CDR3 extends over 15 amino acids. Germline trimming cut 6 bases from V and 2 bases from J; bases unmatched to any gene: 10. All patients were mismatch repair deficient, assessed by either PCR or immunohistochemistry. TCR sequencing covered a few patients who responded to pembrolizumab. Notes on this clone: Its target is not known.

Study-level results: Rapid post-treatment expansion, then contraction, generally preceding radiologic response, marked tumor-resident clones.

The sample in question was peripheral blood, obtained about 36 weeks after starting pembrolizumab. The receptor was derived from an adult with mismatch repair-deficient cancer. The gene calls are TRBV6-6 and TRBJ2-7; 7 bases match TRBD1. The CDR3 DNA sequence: TGTGCCAGCAGCCGCGGACAGGACCCTGCCTACGAGCAGTACTTC. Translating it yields CASSRGQDPAYEQYF.